Listed here are 6 T cell receptor beta chains from one sample, sequenced in a study of blood T cell repertoires in COVID-19. Profiled with immunoSEQ multiplex PCR; TCRdb holds only in-frame clones, not every one. The sample has around 140,000 clones, over 60% seen once. The sample comprised peripheral blood. These receptors were obtained from a woman in her 70s with acute or convalescent COVID-19.

Many counts were recorded for this clone. J is TRBJ2-3 and V is TRBV7-9; 8 bases line up with TRBD2. CDR1 SEHNR and CDR2 FQNEAQ come from the germline V gene (reference sequence). With V trimmed by 0 bases and J by 1 base, 6 bases remained unmatched. CDR3 length equals 17 residues. CDR3 sequence: CASSLAPGGPGTDTQYF. CDR3 nucleotide sequence: TGTGCCAGCAGCTTAGCCCCGGGGGGGCCAGGCACAGATACGCAGTATTTT. The full variable domain, with the rest looked up from reference TRBV7-9 and TRBJ2-3, is DTGVSQNPRHKITKRGQNVTFRCDPISEHNRLYWYRQTLGQGPEFLTYFQNEAQLEKSRLLSDRFSAERPKGSFSTLEIQRTEQGDSAMYLCASSLAPGGPGTDTQYFGPGTRLTVL.

This chain uses TRBV6-5 with TRBJ1-3; maybe TRBD1 (6 bases). Deletions cut 6 bases from V and 10 bases from J, with 19 bases between. Germline V gene sequence: CDR1 MNHEY, CDR2 SVGAGI. This CDR3 comprises 14 residues. The CDR3 region has the DNA TGTGCCAGCAGAGCCGGGACAACCCAACGGACCATATATTTT. It encodes CASRAGTTQRTIYF.

A remark on this clone: This CDR3 is also generated by other DNA sequences in the sample. This chain links TRBV27 with TRBJ2-3; 10 nucleotides agree with TRBD2. With V trimmed by 4 bases and J by 3 bases, 4 bases remained unmatched. Germline CDR1 reads MNHEY; CDR2 reads SMNVEV (reference sequence). The CDR3 spans 15 residues. The DNA of the CDR3 is TGTGCCAGCAGTTCCCCTAGCGGGAGTACAGATACGCAGTATTTT. It translates to CASSSPSGSTDTQYF.

This clone was counted at least ten times. This rearrangement joins TRBV9 to TRBJ2-3, with TRBD1 as a possible D gene (7 bases). V gave up 1 base and J gave up 3 bases, with 15 bases separating them. The CDR3 runs 16 residues. CDR1 SGDLS and CDR2 YYNGEE come from the germline V gene. For the CDR3, the DNA is TGTGCCAGCAGCGTACTGGAGGGACAGAGGACAGATACGCAGTATTTT. Protein product: CASSVLEGQRTDTQYF.

CDR3 loop: CASSQGQGGTDTQYF. The CDR3 DNA is TGTGCCAGTAGTCAGGGGCAGGGAGGCACAGATACGCAGTATTTT. The rearrangement uses TRBV19 and TRBJ2-3, with D possibly TRBD1 on 6 matching bases. CDR3 length equals 15 residues. Germline V gene lookup returns CDR1 LNHDA and CDR2 SQIVND (reference sequence). V lost 5 bases and J 1 base, leaving 13 bases between the germline ends.

The sample holds a few counts of this clone. The chain employs TRBV6-5 and TRBJ2-5; TRBD2 matches 8 bases. The CDR3 loop spans 11 amino acids. The V gene's germline CDR1 is MNHEY and CDR2 SVGAGI. The J segment lost 14 bases and the V segment lost 5 bases, leaving 7 bases of the junction unmatched. CDR3 protein: CASSNGLAPYF. CDR3 DNA sequence: TGTGCCAGCAGTAACGGACTAGCCCCATACTTC.